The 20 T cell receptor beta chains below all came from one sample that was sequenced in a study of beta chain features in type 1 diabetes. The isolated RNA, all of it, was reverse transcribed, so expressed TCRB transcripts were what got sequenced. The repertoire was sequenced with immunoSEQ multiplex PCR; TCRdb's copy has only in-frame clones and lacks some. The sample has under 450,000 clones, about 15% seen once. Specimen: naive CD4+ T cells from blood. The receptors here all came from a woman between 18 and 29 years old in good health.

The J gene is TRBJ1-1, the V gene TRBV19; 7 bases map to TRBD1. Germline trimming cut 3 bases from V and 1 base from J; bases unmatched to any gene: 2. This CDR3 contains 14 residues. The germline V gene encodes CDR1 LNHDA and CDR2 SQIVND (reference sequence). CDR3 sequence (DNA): TGTGCCAGTAGTATCTGGACAGGGAACACTGAAGCTTTCTTT. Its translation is CASSIWTGNTEAFF.

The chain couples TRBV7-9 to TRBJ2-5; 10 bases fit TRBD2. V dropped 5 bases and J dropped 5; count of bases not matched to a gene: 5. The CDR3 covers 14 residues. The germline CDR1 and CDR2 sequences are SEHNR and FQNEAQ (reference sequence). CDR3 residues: CASSTGLAAETQYF. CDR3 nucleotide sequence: TGTGCCAGCAGCACTGGACTAGCGGCGGAGACCCAGTACTTC.

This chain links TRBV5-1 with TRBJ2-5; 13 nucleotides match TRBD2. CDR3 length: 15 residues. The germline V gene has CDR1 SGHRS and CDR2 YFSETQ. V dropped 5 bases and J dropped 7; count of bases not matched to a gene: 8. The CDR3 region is CASSPPLAGGMTQYF. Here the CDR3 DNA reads TGCGCCAGCAGTCCCCCACTAGCGGGGGGGATGACCCAGTACTTC.

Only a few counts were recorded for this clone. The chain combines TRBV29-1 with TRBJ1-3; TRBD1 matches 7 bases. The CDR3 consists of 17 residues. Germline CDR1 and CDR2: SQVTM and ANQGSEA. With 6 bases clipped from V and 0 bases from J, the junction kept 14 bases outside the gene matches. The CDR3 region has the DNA TGCAGCGTCATGACAGGGACGTGGAAAGGCTCTGGAAACACCATATATTTT. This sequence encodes CSVMTGTWKGSGNTIYF.

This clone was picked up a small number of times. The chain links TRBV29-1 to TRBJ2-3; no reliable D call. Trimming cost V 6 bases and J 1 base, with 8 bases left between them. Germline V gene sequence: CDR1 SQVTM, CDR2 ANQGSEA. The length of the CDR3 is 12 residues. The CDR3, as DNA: TGCAGCGTGATACGGGGCACAGATACGCAGTATTTT. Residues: CSVIRGTDTQYF.

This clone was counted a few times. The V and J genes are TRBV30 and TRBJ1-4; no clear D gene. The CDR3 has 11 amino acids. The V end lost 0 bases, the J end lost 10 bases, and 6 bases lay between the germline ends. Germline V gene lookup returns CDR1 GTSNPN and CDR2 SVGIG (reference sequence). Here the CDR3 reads CAWSVAGKLFF. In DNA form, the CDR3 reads TGTGCCTGGAGTGTAGCCGGAAAACTGTTTTTT.

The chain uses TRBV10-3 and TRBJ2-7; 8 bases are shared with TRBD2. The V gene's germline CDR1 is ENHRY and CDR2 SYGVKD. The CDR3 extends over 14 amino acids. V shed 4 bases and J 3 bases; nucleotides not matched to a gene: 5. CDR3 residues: CAISARTSRYEQYF. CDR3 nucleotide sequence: TGTGCCATCAGTGCCCGGACTAGCCGCTACGAGCAGTACTTC.

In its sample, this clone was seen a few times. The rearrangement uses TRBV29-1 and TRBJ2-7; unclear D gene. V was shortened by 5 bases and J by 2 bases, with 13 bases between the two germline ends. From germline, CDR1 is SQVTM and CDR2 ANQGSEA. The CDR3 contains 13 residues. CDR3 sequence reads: CSVLLRLTYEQYF. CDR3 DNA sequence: TGCAGCGTTCTCCTGCGGCTTACCTACGAGCAGTACTTC.

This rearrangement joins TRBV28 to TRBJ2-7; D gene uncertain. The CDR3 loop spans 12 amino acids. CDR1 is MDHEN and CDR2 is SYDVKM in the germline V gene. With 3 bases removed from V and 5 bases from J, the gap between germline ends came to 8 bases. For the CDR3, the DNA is TGTGCCAGCAGTTTCGCCCGAGACGAGCAGTACTTC. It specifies CASSFARDEQYF.

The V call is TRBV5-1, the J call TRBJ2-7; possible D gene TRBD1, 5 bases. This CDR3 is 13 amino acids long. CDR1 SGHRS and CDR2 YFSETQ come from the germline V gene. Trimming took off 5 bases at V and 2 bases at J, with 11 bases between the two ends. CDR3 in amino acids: CASRHQGAYEQYF. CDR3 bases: TGCGCCAGCAGACACCAGGGTGCCTACGAGCAGTACTTC.

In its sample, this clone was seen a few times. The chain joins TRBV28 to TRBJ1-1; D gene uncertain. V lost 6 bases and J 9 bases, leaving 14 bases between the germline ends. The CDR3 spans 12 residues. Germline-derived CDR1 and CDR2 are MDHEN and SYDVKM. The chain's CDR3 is CASRSDGRQAFF. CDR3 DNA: TGTGCCAGCAGATCGGACGGGAGGCAAGCTTTCTTT.

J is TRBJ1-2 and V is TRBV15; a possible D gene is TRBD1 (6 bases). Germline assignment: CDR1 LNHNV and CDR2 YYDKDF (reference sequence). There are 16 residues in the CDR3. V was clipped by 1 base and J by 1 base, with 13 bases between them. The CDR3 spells CATSRGGTLDNYGYTF. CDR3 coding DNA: TGTGCCACCAGCAGAGGGGGGACACTGGATAACTATGGCTACACCTTC.

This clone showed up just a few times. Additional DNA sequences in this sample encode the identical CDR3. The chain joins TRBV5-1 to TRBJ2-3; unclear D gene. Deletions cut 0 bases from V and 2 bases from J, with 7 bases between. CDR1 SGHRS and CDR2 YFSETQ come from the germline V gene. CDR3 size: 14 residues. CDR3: CASSLDSSTDTQYF. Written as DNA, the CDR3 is TGCGCCAGCAGCTTGGATTCCTCCACAGATACGCAGTATTTT.

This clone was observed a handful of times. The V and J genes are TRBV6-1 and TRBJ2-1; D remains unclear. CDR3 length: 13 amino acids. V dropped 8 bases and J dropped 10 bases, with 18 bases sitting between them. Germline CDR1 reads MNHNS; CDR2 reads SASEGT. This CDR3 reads CASDTTPSLEQFF. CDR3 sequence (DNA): TGTGCCAGCGATACTACTCCTTCCCTAGAGCAGTTCTTC.

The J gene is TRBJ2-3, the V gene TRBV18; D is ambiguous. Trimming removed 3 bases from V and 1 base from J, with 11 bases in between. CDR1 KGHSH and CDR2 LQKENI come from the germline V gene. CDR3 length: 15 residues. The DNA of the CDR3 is TGTGCCAGCTCACCTACGGCGCAGGGCACAGATACGCAGTATTTT. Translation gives CASSPTAQGTDTQYF.

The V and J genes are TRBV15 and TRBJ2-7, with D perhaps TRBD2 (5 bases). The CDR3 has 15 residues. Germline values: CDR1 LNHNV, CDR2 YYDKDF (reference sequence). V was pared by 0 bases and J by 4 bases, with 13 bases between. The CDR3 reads CATSRDQSSGYEQYF. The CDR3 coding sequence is TGTGCCACCAGCAGAGATCAGTCTTCGGGGTACGAGCAGTACTTC.

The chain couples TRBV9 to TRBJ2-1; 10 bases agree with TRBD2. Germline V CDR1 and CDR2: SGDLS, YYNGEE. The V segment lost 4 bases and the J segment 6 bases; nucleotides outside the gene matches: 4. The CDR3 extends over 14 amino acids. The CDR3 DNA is TGTGCCAGCAGCCCACGGACTAGCGGCAATGAGCAGTTCTTC. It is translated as CASSPRTSGNEQFF.

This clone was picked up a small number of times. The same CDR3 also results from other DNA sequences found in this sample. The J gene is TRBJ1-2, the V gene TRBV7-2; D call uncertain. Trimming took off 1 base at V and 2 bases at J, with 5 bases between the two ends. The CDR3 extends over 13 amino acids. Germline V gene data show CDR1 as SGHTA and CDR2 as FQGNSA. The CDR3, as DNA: TGTGCCAGCAGCTTAGGGCAGAACTATGGCTACACCTTC. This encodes CASSLGQNYGYTF.

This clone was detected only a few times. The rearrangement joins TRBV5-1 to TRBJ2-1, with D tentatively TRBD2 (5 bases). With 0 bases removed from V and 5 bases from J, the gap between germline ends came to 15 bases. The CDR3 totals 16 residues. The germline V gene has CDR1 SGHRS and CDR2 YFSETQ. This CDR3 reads CASSLVWTAGHNEQFF. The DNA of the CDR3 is TGCGCCAGCAGCTTGGTGTGGACCGCGGGTCACAATGAGCAGTTCTTC.

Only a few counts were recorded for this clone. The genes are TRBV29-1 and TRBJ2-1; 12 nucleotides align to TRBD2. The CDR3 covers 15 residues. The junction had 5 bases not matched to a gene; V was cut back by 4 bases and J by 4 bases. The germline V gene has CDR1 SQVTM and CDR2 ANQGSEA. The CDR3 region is CSVARLAGDYNEQFF. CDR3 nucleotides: TGCAGCGTTGCTAGACTAGCGGGAGATTACAATGAGCAGTTCTTC.